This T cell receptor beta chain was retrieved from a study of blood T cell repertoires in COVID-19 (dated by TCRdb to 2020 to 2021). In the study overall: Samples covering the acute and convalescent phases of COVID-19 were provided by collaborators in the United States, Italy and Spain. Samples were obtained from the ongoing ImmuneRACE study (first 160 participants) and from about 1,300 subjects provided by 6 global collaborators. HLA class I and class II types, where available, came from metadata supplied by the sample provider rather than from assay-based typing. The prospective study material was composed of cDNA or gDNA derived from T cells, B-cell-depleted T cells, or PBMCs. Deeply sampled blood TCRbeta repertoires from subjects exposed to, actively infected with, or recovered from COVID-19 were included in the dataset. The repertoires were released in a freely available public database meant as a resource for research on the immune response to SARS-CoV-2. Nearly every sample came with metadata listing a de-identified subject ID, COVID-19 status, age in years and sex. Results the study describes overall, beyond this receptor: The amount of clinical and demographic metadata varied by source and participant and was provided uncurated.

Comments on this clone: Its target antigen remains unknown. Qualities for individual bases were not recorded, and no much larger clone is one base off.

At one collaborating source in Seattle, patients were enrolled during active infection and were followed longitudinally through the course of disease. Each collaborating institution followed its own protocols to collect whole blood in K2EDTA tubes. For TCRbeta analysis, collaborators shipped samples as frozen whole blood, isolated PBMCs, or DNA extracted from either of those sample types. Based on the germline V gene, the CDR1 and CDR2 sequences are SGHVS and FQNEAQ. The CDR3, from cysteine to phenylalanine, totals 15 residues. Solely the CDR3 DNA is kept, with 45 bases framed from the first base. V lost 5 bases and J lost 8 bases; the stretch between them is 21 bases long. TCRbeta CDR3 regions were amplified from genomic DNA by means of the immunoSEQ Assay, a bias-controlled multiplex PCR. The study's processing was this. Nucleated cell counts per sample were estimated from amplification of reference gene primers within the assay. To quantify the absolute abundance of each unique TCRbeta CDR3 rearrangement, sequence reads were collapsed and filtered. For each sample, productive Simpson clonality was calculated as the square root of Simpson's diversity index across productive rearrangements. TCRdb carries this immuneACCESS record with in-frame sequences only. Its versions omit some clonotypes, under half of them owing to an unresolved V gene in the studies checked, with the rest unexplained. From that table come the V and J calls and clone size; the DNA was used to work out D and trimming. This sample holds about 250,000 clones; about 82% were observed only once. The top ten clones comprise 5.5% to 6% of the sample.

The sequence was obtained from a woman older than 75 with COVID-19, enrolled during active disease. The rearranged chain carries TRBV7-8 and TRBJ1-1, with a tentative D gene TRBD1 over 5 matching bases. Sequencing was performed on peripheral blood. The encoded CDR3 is CASSRSEGVVVEAFF. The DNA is TGTGCCAGCAGCCGCTCCGAAGGGGTAGTAGTGGAAGCTTTCTTT.